A single sample is the source of the 3 T cell receptor beta chains below, sequenced in a study of shared clonotypes between healthy human individuals. Only in-frame clones appear in the TCRdb table, and some are missing; sequencing was by immunoSEQ multiplex PCR. The data show hundreds of thousands of clones, 90% to 97% seen once. Selected positively for CCR7 and CD45RO-negative, naive CD8 cells excluded terminally differentiated effector memory CD45RA+ cells. Material for sequencing was naive CD8+ T cells sorted from blood. All receptors come from a woman aged 30 to 39 in good health.

Comments on this clone: In the same sample, other DNA sequences code for this CDR3. This chain uses TRBV27 with TRBJ2-1, with D tentatively TRBD1 (7 bases). The CDR3 sequence is 12 residues long. V was clipped by 5 bases and J by 8 bases, with 10 bases between them. Germline V gene lookup returns CDR1 MNHEY and CDR2 SMNVEV (reference sequence). CDR3 in amino acids: CASSQGGYEQFF. The CDR3 region has the DNA TGTGCCAGCAGTCAGGGGGGATATGAGCAGTTCTTC.

The sample holds a few counts of this clone. The rearrangement joins TRBV6-1 to TRBJ1-2; D not certain. The ends were cut back, 1 base at V and 4 bases at J, with 7 bases in the middle. Germline CDR1 is MNHNS and CDR2 is SASEGT. The CDR3 spans 13 residues. The CDR3 region has the DNA TGTGCCAGCAGTGAAGGCCCGACCTATGGCTACACCTTC. Its protein is CASSEGPTYGYTF.

The V gene is TRBV14, the J gene TRBJ1-1; a weak D match, TRBD1 (6 bases). Germline V gene sequence: CDR1 SGHDN, CDR2 FVKESK. V was cut by 4 bases and J by 5 bases, with 14 bases left in between. The CDR3 extends over 14 amino acids. The CDR3 coding sequence is TGTGCCAGCAGCCTCGCGGGGGGCTGGACTGAAGCTTTCTTT. It translates to CASSLAGGWTEAFF.